This TCR beta chain was identified during a study of early T cells in non-severe SARS-CoV-2 infection (dated by TCRdb to about 2021). Turning to the overall study: Because TCR sequencing was done on bulk RNA from unsorted whole blood, the alpha and beta chains could not be paired.

The CDR1 and CDR2 encoded by the germline V gene are SGHNT and YENEEA. V loses 5 bases, J loses 1 base, and the germline ends lie 11 bases apart. The CDR3 holds 15 amino acids from the cysteine to the phenylalanine. Only CDR3 DNA remains: 45 bases, in frame from the first base. This was a case-control study nested in a cohort of healthcare workers in London, UK, who had nasopharyngeal swab PCR tests and blood samples taken every week. Healthcare workers were recruited between 23 and 31 March 2020, during the week of the UK lockdown, and were followed weekly for up to about 15 weeks. Study-level results and caveats: VDJdb matching was skewed toward anti-spike CD8 responses and likely underestimated virus-specific expansions by missing private and CD4 specificities.

The sample holds a few counts of this clonotype. This receptor's antigen is unknown. No much larger clonotype is one base removed from it; base qualities were not supplied. The library was produced with 5' RACE. Instrument on record: NextSeq 500. Unique molecular identifiers were attached to individual cDNA molecules in the TCR library protocol so that sequencing error and PCR bias could be corrected. Both TCR alpha and beta chains were sequenced, and tight co-correlation was observed between alpha and beta sequence abundances in each sample. From the authors' description of their analysis: Decombinator V4 was used to perform V gene, J gene and CDR3 annotation of TCR sequences. Expanded TCRs were defined as changing significantly between any two time points under a Poisson model with p below 0.0001. TCR abundances were normalised to the total number of TCRs sequenced per sample and were expressed as counts per million. MAIT TCRs were defined by TRAV1-2 paired with TRAJ12, TRAJ20 or TRAJ33, and iNKT TCRs by TRAV10 paired with TRAJ18. VDJdb, accessed 1 November 2021, was searched for CMV, EBV and SARS-CoV-2 annotated TCRs, with TCRs annotated for multiple antigens excluded. The public reads were quality trimmed at Q25 with fastp and then assembled into clones with MiXCR by TCRdb, keeping productive beta chains. For every CDR3 protein sequence, its rows merge into one entry that carries the most common genes and DNA. The authors' filters were not applied to this entry. This sample lists tens of thousands of distinct CDR3 sequences; 5.6% were detected once. Together, the top ten hold approximately 6.3% of the sample.

The specimen sequenced was whole blood. This sequence was found in an adult who was a healthcare worker with PCR-confirmed SARS-CoV-2 infection or an uninfected control (not recorded which). This chain is built from TRBV11-3 and TRBJ2-2; the D gene remains uncertain. The CDR3 protein sequence reads: CASSGAWGNTGELFF. The nucleotide sequence is TGTGCCAGCAGCGGTGCGTGGGGGAACACCGGGGAGCTGTTTTTT.